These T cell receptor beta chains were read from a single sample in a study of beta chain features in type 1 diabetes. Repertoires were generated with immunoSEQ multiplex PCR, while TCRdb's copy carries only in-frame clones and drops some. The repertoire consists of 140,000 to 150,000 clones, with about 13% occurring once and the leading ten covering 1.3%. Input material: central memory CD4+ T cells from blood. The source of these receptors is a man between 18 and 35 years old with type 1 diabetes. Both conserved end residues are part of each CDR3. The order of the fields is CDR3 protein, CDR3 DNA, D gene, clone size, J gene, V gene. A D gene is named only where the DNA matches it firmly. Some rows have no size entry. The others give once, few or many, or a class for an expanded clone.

CDR3: CAISDGRETGYTF
DNA: TGTGCCATCAGTGACGGGAGGGAGACCGGCTACACCTTC
D: -
size: -
J: TRBJ1-2
V: TRBV10-3

CDR3: CASSLVATANYGYTF
DNA: TGTGCCAGCAGCTTGGTCGCGACGGCGAACTATGGCTACACCTTC
D: -
size: -
J: TRBJ1-2
V: TRBV5-6

CDR3: CAWSLQGPSYEQYF
DNA: TGTGCCTGGAGCCTACAGGGGCCCTCCTACGAGCAGTACTTC
D: TRBD1
size: many
J: TRBJ2-7
V: TRBV30

CDR3: CASNLGANSPLHF
DNA: TGTGCCAGCAATTTGGGGGCTAACTCACCCCTCCACTTT
D: -
size: -
J: TRBJ1-6
V: TRBV25-1

CDR3: CASSLEGQGIQPQHF
DNA: TGCGCCAGCAGCTTGGAGGGACAGGGGATTCAGCCCCAGCATTTT
D: TRBD1
size: few
J: TRBJ1-5
V: TRBV5-1

CDR3: CASSVLGMNTEAFF
DNA: TGTGCCAGCAGCGTATTAGGGATGAACACTGAAGCTTTCTTT
D: -
size: few
J: TRBJ1-1
V: TRBV9

CDR3: CASSFHQETQYF
DNA: TGTGCCAGCAGCTTCCACCAAGAGACCCAGTACTTC
D: -
size: -
J: TRBJ2-5
V: TRBV5-6

CDR3: CASSVGGLEYF
DNA: TGTGCCAGCAGTGTAGGGGGTTTGGAGTACTTC
D: -
size: -
J: TRBJ2-7
V: TRBV6-1

CDR3: CASTQGSYYEQYF
DNA: TGCGCCAGCACCCAGGGGTCTTACTACGAGCAGTACTTC
D: -
size: few
J: TRBJ2-7
V: TRBV5-1

CDR3: CASSVLAGDTYNEQFF
DNA: TGTGCCAGCAGCGTACTAGCGGGCGATACCTACAATGAGCAGTTCTTC
D: TRBD2
size: -
J: TRBJ2-1
V: TRBV5-4

CDR3: CASSPGLDYEQYF
DNA: TGTGCCAGCAGCCCCGGGCTTGACTACGAGCAGTACTTC
D: -
size: many
J: TRBJ2-7
V: TRBV7-9